Given below is one TCR beta chain in context. This clone was found once. Its recognized antigen is unknown. Base qualities are not at hand, and no much larger clone is one base apart. Spanning cysteine to phenylalanine, the CDR3 consists of 13 amino acids. Kept here is only the CDR3 DNA, which spans 39 bases and is read in frame from base 1. V is shortened by 2 bases, J by 4 bases, and the region joining them spans 8 bases. Reading the germline V gene gives CDR1 MNHEY and CDR2 SVGAGI. The data belong to a study of blood T cell repertoires in COVID-19 (dated by TCRdb to the early 2020s). Turning to the overall study: Samples covering the acute and convalescent phases of COVID-19 were provided by collaborators in the United States, Italy and Spain. The material from the prospective study consisted of cDNA or gDNA derived from T cells, B-cell-depleted T cells, or PBMCs. Deeply sampled blood TCRbeta repertoires from subjects exposed to, actively infected with, or recovered from COVID-19 were included in the dataset. Where available, HLA class I and class II types were taken from metadata supplied by the sample provider and were not determined by assay-based typing. Samples came from the ongoing ImmuneRACE study (first 160 participants) plus 1,254 subjects from 6 global collaborators. Sample metadata almost always included a de-identified subject ID, COVID-19 status, age in years and sex. The repertoires were made available in a free public database intended to serve as a resource for research on the immune response to SARS-CoV-2.

Summary of the overall study and its limitations: The amount of clinical and demographic metadata varied by source and participant and was provided uncurated.

TCRbeta CDR3 regions were amplified from genomic DNA by means of the immunoSEQ Assay, a bias-controlled multiplex PCR. On the study's bioinformatics: The number of nucleated cells in each sample was estimated from the amplification of reference gene primers within the assay. To quantify the absolute abundance of each unique TCRbeta CDR3 rearrangement, sequence reads were collapsed and filtered. Productive Simpson clonality was computed per sample as the square root of Simpson's diversity index over productive rearrangements. The immuneACCESS repertoire file appears here via TCRdb, limited to in-frame rearrangements. These files lack a portion of the clones; in checked studies, under half of the deficit traces to unresolved V genes, and the cause of the others is not known. V, J and clone size derive from that table, while D and trimming were established from the DNA sequence. Across this sample there are approximately 160,000 clones, with around 80% seen only once. Roughly 8% of the sample is held by the ten biggest clonotypes.

Participants in the prospective study were enrolled through a virtual design, were aged about 18 to 89 years, and lived in roughly 26 United States geographic areas. In the prospective study, cohorts were assigned on the basis of participant-reported clinical history obtained from a screening survey and a study questionnaire. ImmuneRACE Cohort 3 recovered participants were defined by two consecutive negative NP/OP PCR tests, healthcare professional clearance, or symptom resolution. In the prospective study, whole blood, serum and a nasopharyngeal or oropharyngeal swab were collected from each participant by mobile phlebotomists. Participants in the prospective study had the option to provide additional blood draws and questionnaires over a 2-month period. Before DNA extraction, prospective study blood samples were shipped either frozen or at room temperature.

This clonotype was sampled from a woman aged 50 to 60 who had recovered from COVID-19. The V and J segments used are TRBV6-5 and TRBJ1-1; the D gene remains uncertain. Source material: PBMCs or T cells enriched from blood (not recorded which). The sequence in DNA is TGTGCCAGCAGTTACGGGGAGACCACTGAAGCTTTCTTT. The resulting protein is CASSYGETTEAFF.